This TCR beta chain comes out of a study of T-cell memory formation after mild COVID-19. With constant-segment primers, 5'RACE yielded cDNA libraries of TCR alpha and TCR beta that carried sample barcodes and UMIs. TCRdb ran MiXCR on the 5' RACE reads and lists one entry per CDR3 protein. The sample gives about 200,000 distinct CDR3 sequences, more than 8% of which show up once; around 3.3% is in the top ten. The CDR3 consists of 12 residues. The V segment lost 4 bases and the J segment 15 bases; nucleotides outside the gene matches: 8. In germline, CDR1 is SNHLY, CDR2 FYNNEI. The sequencing input was PBMCs or a T cell subset sorted from them (not recorded which). The rearrangement uses TRBV2 and TRBJ2-1; 8 nucleotides line up with TRBD1. This sequence was found in a man aged 18 to 30 who had mild COVID-19 (a few samples of this study predate the infection). Cell type and time point are not known. The CDR3 coding sequence is TGTGCCAGCAGTGGCCCGGGACAGGATGCGTTCTTC. Translated, it gives CASSGPGQDAFF.